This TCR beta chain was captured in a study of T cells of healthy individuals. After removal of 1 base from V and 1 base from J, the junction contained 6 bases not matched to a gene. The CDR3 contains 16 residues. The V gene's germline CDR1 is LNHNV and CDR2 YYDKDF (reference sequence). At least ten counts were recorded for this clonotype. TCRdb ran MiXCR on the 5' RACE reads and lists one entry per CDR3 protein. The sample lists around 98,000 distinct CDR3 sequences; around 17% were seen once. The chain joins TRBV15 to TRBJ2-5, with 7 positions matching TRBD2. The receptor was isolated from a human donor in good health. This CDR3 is CATSRGGLGVQETQYF. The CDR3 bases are TGTGCCACCAGCAGAGGTGGACTAGGGGTCCAAGAGACCCAGTACTTC. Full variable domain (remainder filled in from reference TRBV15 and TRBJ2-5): DAMVIQNPRYQVTQFGKPVTLSCSQTLNHNVMYWYQQKSSQAPKLLFHYYDKDFNNEADTPDNFQSRRPNTSFCFLDIRSPGLGDTAMYLCATSRGGLGVQETQYFGPGTRLLVL.